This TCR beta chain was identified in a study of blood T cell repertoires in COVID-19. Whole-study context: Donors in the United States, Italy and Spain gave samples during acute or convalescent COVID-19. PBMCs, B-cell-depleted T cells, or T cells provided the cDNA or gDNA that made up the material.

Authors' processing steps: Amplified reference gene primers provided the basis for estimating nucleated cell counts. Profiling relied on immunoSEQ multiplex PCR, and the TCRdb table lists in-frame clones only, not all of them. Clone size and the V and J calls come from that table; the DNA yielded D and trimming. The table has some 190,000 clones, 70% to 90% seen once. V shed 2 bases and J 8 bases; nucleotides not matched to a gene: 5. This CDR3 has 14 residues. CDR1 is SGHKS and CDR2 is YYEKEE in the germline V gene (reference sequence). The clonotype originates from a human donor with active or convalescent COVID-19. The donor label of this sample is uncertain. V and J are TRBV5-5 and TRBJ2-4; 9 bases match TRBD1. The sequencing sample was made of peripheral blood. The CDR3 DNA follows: TGTGCCAGCAGCTTTGGGACAGGGTTGGACATTCAGTACTTC. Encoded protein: CASSFGTGLDIQYF.